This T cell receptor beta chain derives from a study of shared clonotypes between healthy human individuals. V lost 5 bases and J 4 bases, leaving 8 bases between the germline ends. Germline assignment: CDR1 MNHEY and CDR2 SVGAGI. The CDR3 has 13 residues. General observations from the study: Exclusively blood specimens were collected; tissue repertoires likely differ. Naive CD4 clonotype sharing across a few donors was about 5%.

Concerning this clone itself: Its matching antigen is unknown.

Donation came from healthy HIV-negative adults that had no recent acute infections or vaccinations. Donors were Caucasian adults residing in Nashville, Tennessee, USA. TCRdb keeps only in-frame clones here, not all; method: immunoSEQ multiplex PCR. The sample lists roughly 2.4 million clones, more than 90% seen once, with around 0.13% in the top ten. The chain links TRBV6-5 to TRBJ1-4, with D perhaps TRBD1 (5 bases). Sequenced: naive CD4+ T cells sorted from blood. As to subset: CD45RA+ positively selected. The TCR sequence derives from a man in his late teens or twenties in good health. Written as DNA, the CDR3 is TGTGCCAGCAGTCCTGGACATAATGAAAAACTGTTTTTT. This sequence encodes CASSPGHNEKLFF.